One sample yielded the 22 T cell receptor beta chains listed below, sequenced in a study of Ad26.COV2.S vaccination and SARS-CoV-2 variants. Treatment denoted: some 19 received Ad26.COV2.S at low or high dose, single or two shots; roughly 5 received placebo; per-sample allocation not given. Day 63 after the first vaccine or placebo injection was the time point for sampling. The method was immunoSEQ multiplex PCR; TCRdb's version includes in-frame clones alone and lacks a portion of them. The repertoire has about 440,000 clones, roughly 87% of them found once; the top ten carry around 4.5%. Material: peripheral blood, obtained in a trial of Ad26.COV2.S vaccine versus placebo. The receptors were sampled from a person aged 18-60 years who received the Ad26.COV2.S COVID-19 vaccine or a placebo.

The chain joins TRBV27 to TRBJ2-1; no firm D call. There are 16 residues in the CDR3. V lost 2 bases, J lost 6 bases, and 17 bases lay in between. Germline loops: CDR1 MNHEY, CDR2 SMNVEV (reference sequence). CDR3 region: CASSLTPERRFNEQFF. The CDR3 DNA reads as TGTGCCAGCAGTTTAACCCCAGAACGACGATTCAATGAGCAGTTCTTC.

The J gene is TRBJ2-7, the V gene TRBV6-5; 8 bases are shared with TRBD2. V trimming: 5 bases; J trimming: 2 bases; junction bases outside the gene matches: 5. This CDR3 spans 14 amino acids. Per the germline V gene, CDR1 is MNHEY and CDR2 is SVGAGI. The CDR3 region is CASSQYSGTYEQYF. The CDR3 DNA is TGTGCCAGCAGTCAATATAGCGGGACCTACGAGCAGTACTTC.

The V call is TRBV11-2, the J call TRBJ2-7; D call uncertain. Deletions cut 2 bases from V and 3 bases from J, with 14 bases between. CDR1 and CDR2 (germline): SGHAT, FQNNGV. The CDR3 is 15 amino acids. This CDR3 reads CASSLKPGTHYEQYF. The CDR3, as DNA: TGTGCCAGCAGCTTAAAACCGGGCACTCACTACGAGCAGTACTTC.

This clone has only one observation. The rearrangement uses TRBV28 and TRBJ1-1; D unresolved. Germline V gene lookup returns CDR1 MDHEN and CDR2 SYDVKM. V shed 2 bases and J shed 7 bases, with 14 bases lying between them. The CDR3 sequence is 14 residues long. CDR3 nucleotide sequence: TGTGCCAGCAGTTTAAGGGCGAGAAAATTTGAAGCTTTCTTT. Residues: CASSLRARKFEAFF.

This clone was observed once. This chain uses TRBV28 with TRBJ1-4; possibly TRBD1 for D (6 bases). The CDR3 covers 14 residues. V shed 6 bases and J shed 6 bases, with 14 bases lying between them. Germline CDR1 is MDHEN and CDR2 is SYDVKM. The CDR3 region is CASSETGLDEKLFF. DNA for the CDR3: TGTGCCAGCAGCGAGACAGGTCTGGATGAAAAACTGTTTTTT.

The chain employs TRBV28 and TRBJ2-2, with 7 bases matching TRBD2. Germline trimming cut 8 bases from V and 1 base from J; bases unmatched to any gene: 7. Germline lookup yields CDR1 MDHEN and CDR2 SYDVKM. CDR3 length: 15 residues. The CDR3 spells CASAGGGLNTGELFF. The CDR3 bases are TGTGCCAGCGCGGGCGGGGGTTTGAACACCGGGGAGCTGTTTTTT.

The chain couples TRBV19 to TRBJ2-6; D not resolved. Trimming removed 5 bases from V and 0 bases from J, with 5 bases in between. The CDR3 sequence is 14 residues long. Germline-derived CDR1 and CDR2 are LNHDA and SQIVND (reference sequence). The CDR3 nucleotides read TGTGCCAGTAGTCCCCGCTCTGGGGCCAACGTCCTGACTTTC. Translation: CASSPRSGANVLTF.

This sequence joins TRBV7-8 and TRBJ2-3, with D possibly matching TRBD2 (5 bases). In germline, CDR1 is SGHVS, CDR2 FQNEAQ. The CDR3 runs 15 residues. Deletions cut 3 bases from V and 0 bases from J, with 10 bases between. The CDR3 nucleotides are TGTGCCAGCAGCTTTGGCGGGTCTAGCACAGATACGCAGTATTTT. Translated: CASSFGGSSTDTQYF.

This clone was detected once. This chain connects TRBV20-1 to TRBJ2-5, with 9 positions matching TRBD1. J was trimmed by 5 bases and V by 3 bases; bases with no gene match: 10. Germline assignment: CDR1 DFQATT and CDR2 SNEGSKA (reference sequence). The CDR3 consists of 15 residues. The CDR3 region is CSASLRDRVWETQYF. CDR3 coding DNA: TGCAGTGCTAGTCTCCGGGACAGGGTATGGGAGACCCAGTACTTC.

The rearrangement uses TRBV6-5 and TRBJ2-1, with TRBD1 matching over 11 bases. V gave up 2 bases and J gave up 3 bases; unmatched junction bases: 0. Germline CDR1 reads MNHEY; CDR2 reads SVGAGI. This CDR3 contains 15 residues. The CDR3 here is CASSYGTGGYNEQFF. In DNA, the CDR3 is TGTGCCAGCAGTTACGGGACAGGGGGCTACAATGAGCAGTTCTTC.

The chain recombines TRBV7-2 with TRBJ2-7; D uncertain. Germline V gene sequence: CDR1 SGHTA, CDR2 FQGNSA. Trimming took off 3 bases at V and 3 bases at J, with 9 bases between the two ends. The CDR3 loop spans 13 amino acids. CDR3 sequence: CASSLPSIYEQYF. The CDR3 nucleotides read TGTGCCAGCAGCTTGCCGTCTATCTACGAGCAGTACTTC.

The chain uses TRBV15 and TRBJ2-1, with D possibly TRBD2 on 6 matching bases. The germline CDR1 and CDR2 sequences are LNHNV and YYDKDF (reference sequence). V lost 0 bases and J lost 1, with 16 bases in between. The CDR3 is 18 residues long. The CDR3 DNA reads TGTGCCACCAGCAGAGATGATCCTAGCGCGCTTTCCTACAATGAGCAGTTCTTC. It is translated as CATSRDDPSALSYNEQFF.

The gene calls are TRBV6-2 or TRBV6-3 and TRBJ1-1, with no clear D. V shed 6 bases and J shed 1 base, with 3 bases lying between them. The CDR3 runs to 11 residues. Germline V gene sequence: CDR1 MNHEY, CDR2 SVGEGT. The chain's CDR3 is CASSRNTEAFF. CDR3 nucleotide sequence: TGTGCCAGCAGCAGGAACACTGAAGCTTTCTTT.

The chain uses TRBV7-2 and TRBJ2-7; the D is unclear. V shed 4 bases and J shed 4 bases, with 8 bases lying between them. CDR1 SGHTA and CDR2 FQGNSA come from the germline V gene. This CDR3 has 12 amino acids. Here the CDR3 DNA reads TGTGCCAGCAGCTCCAGACGATACGAGCAGTACTTC. This codes for CASSSRRYEQYF.

The J gene is TRBJ2-3, the V gene TRBV6-2 or TRBV6-3, with 7 bases lining up with TRBD2. V gave up 5 bases and J gave up 9 bases; unmatched junction bases: 5. This CDR3 is 12 amino acids long. CDR1 and CDR2 from the germline V gene are MNHEY and SVGEGT. CDR3 in amino acids: CASSRSGSTQYF. The CDR3, as DNA: TGTGCCAGCAGTCGTAGCGGGTCGACGCAGTATTTT.

The genes are TRBV7-9 and TRBJ2-1; tentative D call: TRBD2 (5 bases). V lost 5 bases and J lost 0, with 11 bases in between. Germline CDR1 reads SEHNR; CDR2 reads FQNEAQ (reference sequence). This CDR3 is 15 amino acids long. CDR3 residues: CASSEPGSSYNEQFF. CDR3 nucleotide sequence: TGTGCCAGCAGCGAACCGGGGAGCTCCTACAATGAGCAGTTCTTC. Combining the CDR3 with reference TRBV7-9 and TRBJ2-1 gives the whole variable domain DTGVSQNPRHKITKRGQNVTFRCDPISEHNRLYWYRQTLGQGPEFLTYFQNEAQLEKSRLLSDRFSAERPKGSFSTLEIQRTEQGDSAMYLCASSEPGSSYNEQFFGPGTRLTVL.

The chain joins TRBV5-1 to TRBJ2-4, with D perhaps TRBD1 (5 bases). The CDR3 sequence is 14 residues long. Germline CDR1 reads SGHRS; CDR2 reads YFSETQ. V lost 4 bases and J 5 bases, leaving 13 bases between the germline ends. CDR3 protein: CASSPLDRENIQYF. As DNA, the CDR3 is TGCGCCAGCAGCCCGTTAGACAGAGAAAACATTCAGTACTTC. Full variable domain (missing parts from reference TRBV5-1 and TRBJ2-4): KAGVTQTPRYLIKTRGQQVTLSCSPISGHRSVSWYQQTPGQGLQFLFEYFSETQRNKGNFPGRFSGRQFSNSRSEMNVSTLELGDSALYLCASSPLDRENIQYFGAGTRLSVL.

The chain joins TRBV14 to TRBJ2-2, with D perhaps given as TRBD1 or TRBD2 (6 bases each). The germline V gene has CDR1 SGHDN and CDR2 FVKESK. The V end lost 4 bases, the J end lost 0 bases, and 15 bases lay between the germline ends. This CDR3 is 17 amino acids long. CDR3: CASSLLLGGTNTGELFF. The CDR3 bases are TGTGCCAGCAGCCTCCTCTTAGGGGGGACGAACACCGGGGAGCTGTTTTTT.

V is TRBV21-1 and J is TRBJ2-5; no DNA check was done on the table's D call, TRBD1. TRBV21-1 is listed as a pseudogene. The CDR3 is made up of 17 amino acids. The CDR3 DNA is TGTGCCAGCAGCAAAGAAAGGTCAGCAGGGGGCGAAGAGACCCAGTACTTC. It translates to CASSKERSAGGEETQYF.

V and J are TRBV28 and TRBJ1-5, with 7 bases matching TRBD1. Germline V gene sequence: CDR1 MDHEN, CDR2 SYDVKM. V gave up 5 bases and J gave up 4 bases; unmatched junction bases: 5. CDR3 length: 14 residues. CDR3 coding DNA: TGTGCCAGCAGTCCCGGGGACAGAAATCAGCCCCAGCATTTT. Its translation is CASSPGDRNQPQHF.

The gene calls are TRBV27 and TRBJ2-2; the D is unclear. CDR1 and CDR2 from the germline V gene are MNHEY and SMNVEV (reference sequence). Trimming removed 3 bases at V and 6 bases at J, with 8 bases between. This CDR3 spans 13 amino acids. The CDR3 sequence: CASSLESAGELFF. The DNA of the CDR3 is TGTGCCAGCAGTTTGGAGTCCGCCGGGGAGCTGTTTTTT.

The V gene is TRBV19, the J gene TRBJ1-5, with 9 bases fitting TRBD1. The trim removed 4 bases at V and 5 bases at J, leaving 6 bases unmatched. CDR3 size: 15 residues. The V gene's germline CDR1 is LNHDA and CDR2 SQIVND (reference sequence). The CDR3 DNA follows: TGTGCCAGTAGTACCCGGGACAGGGCCTATCAGCCCCAGCATTTT. Translating gives CASSTRDRAYQPQHF.